This TCR beta chain was identified during a study of T-cell memory formation after mild COVID-19. TCRdb fed the 5' RACE reads into MiXCR, producing one record per CDR3 protein. The sample carries approximately 200,000 distinct CDR3 sequences, 15% to 20% recorded once. This clonotype appeared a few times. Germline CDR1 and CDR2: LGHNA and YNFKEQ. The CDR3 runs to 15 residues. Trimming removed 3 bases from V and 6 bases from J, with 14 bases in between. Source material: PBMCs or a T cell subset sorted from them (not recorded which). The TCR comes from an adult woman who had mild COVID-19 (a few samples of this study predate the infection). Cell type and time point are not known. This chain uses TRBV4-2 with TRBJ1-4; D possibly corresponds to TRBD1 (5 bases). CDR3 sequence (DNA): TGTGCCAGCAGCCAGTCCGGGACTGGCCATGAAAAACTGTTTTTT. It codes for CASSQSGTGHEKLFF.